The rows below give T cell receptor beta chains drawn from one sample of a study of T cells in Graves' hyperthyroidism and ophthalmopathy. Each CDR3 protein is one row after TCRdb ran MiXCR on the multiplex PCR reads. Of 600,000 or so distinct CDR3 sequences in the sample, about a sixth are singletons; the top ten hold 3.5% to 4%. Material for sequencing was blood. All receptors come from a woman in her 30s with Graves' hyperthyroidism. Each CDR3 is given with its conserved first and last residue. The order of the fields is clone size, V gene, J gene, D gene, CDR3 protein, CDR3 DNA. A D gene is named only where the DNA matches it firmly. For some rows the clone size is stated as once, few or many, or as a class when expanded; others skip it.

many	TRBV24-1	TRBJ2-5	TRBD2	CATSVPPKRERRRTQYF	TGTGCCACCAGTGTTCCCCCAAAGCGGGAGAGACGGAGGACCCAGTACTTC
many	TRBV6-1	TRBJ2-3	NA	CASSDTGEQGRVTDTQYF	TGTGCCAGCAGTGATACTGGGGAACAGGGTCGGGTCACAGATACGCAGTATTTT
NA	TRBV4-2	TRBJ2-3	NA	CASRLAIADTQYF	TGTGCCAGCCGGCTAGCGATTGCAGATACGCAGTATTTT
many	TRBV9	TRBJ2-7	TRBD1	CASSAYRGPASEQYF	TGTGCCAGCAGCGCCTACAGGGGGCCCGCCAGCGAGCAGTACTTC
many	TRBV11-2	TRBJ1-2	NA	CASSQGWGYTF	TGTGCCAGCAGCCAAGGGTGGGGCTACACCTTC
many	TRBV2	TRBJ2-7	TRBD2	CASSEGLAVTYEQYF	TGTGCCAGCTCCGAAGGGCTAGCGGTGACCTACGAGCAGTACTTC
NA	TRBV19	TRBJ2-3	TRBD1	CASSTDRANTQYF	TGTGCCAGTAGTACCGACAGGGCAAATACGCAGTATTTT
many	TRBV10-3	TRBJ2-1	TRBD1	CAISESVGQGVNNEQFF	TGTGCCATCAGTGAGTCCGTCGGACAGGGGGTGAACAATGAGCAGTTCTTC
NA	TRBV7-9	TRBJ2-1	TRBD1	CASSFPGRDRIVDEQFF	TGTGCCAGCAGCTTCCCCGGGCGGGACAGGATCGTCGATGAGCAGTTCTTC
NA	TRBV29-1	TRBJ1-2	TRBD1	CSVALDRRYGYTF	TGCAGCGTTGCCTTGGACAGGCGCTATGGCTACACCTTC
many	TRBV6-6	TRBJ2-7	NA	CASSYPGTNEQYF	TGTGCCAGCAGTTACCCAGGGACCAACGAGCAGTACTTC
many	TRBV6-1	TRBJ1-6	NA	CASSSYKGYSPLHF	TGTGCCAGCAGCAGTTACAAGGGGTATTCACCCCTCCACTTT
NA	TRBV15	TRBJ2-7	NA	CATCLGQGPYEQYF	TGTGCCACCTGCCTGGGGCAGGGCCCTTACGAGCAGTACTTC
few	TRBV6-2/TRBV6-3	TRBJ1-4	TRBD1	CASSYSRDRVWDEKLFF	TGTGCCAGCAGTTACTCGAGGGACAGGGTTTGGGATGAAAAACTGTTTTTT
NA	TRBV20-1	TRBJ1-1	NA	CSARDPRGGTTEAFF	TGCAGTGCTAGAGATCCTCGGGGGGGAACCACTGAAGCTTTCTTT
NA	TRBV4-2	TRBJ2-2	TRBD2	CASSQSGNAFGELFF	TGTGCCAGCAGCCAAAGCGGGAATGCGTTCGGGGAGCTGTTTTTT
NA	TRBV5-1	TRBJ2-5	NA	CASSPLQGYRVETQYF	TGCGCCAGCAGCCCATTACAGGGTTATAGAGTAGAGACCCAGTACTTC
many	TRBV3-1	TRBJ2-7	NA	CASSQDWDEQYF	TGTGCCAGCAGCCAAGATTGGGACGAGCAGTACTTC
NA	TRBV5-6	TRBJ2-3	TRBD2	CASSLDLWTSGTDTQYF	TGTGCCAGCAGCTTGGACCTGTGGACTAGCGGCACAGATACGCAGTATTTT
NA	TRBV6-2/TRBV6-3	TRBJ2-6	NA	CASSYRIGLPDSGANVLTF	TGTGCCAGCAGTTACAGGATCGGGTTACCAGACTCTGGGGCCAACGTCCTGACTTTC
few	TRBV30	TRBJ1-1	NA	CAWGATEAFF	TGTGCCTGGGGGGCCACTGAAGCTTTCTTT
few	TRBV7-3	TRBJ2-1	TRBD2	CARSGLAGEYGNEQFF	TGTGCCAGATCCGGACTAGCGGGAGAGTATGGCAATGAGCAGTTCTTC
many	TRBV6-1	TRBJ2-1	NA	CASSIRGSSYNEQFF	TGTGCCAGCAGTATCAGGGGATCGTCCTACAATGAGCAGTTCTTC
few	TRBV11-2	TRBJ1-5	TRBD1	CASSLEGLTGPHQPQHF	TGTGCCAGCAGCTTAGAAGGGCTGACAGGGCCCCATCAGCCCCAGCATTTT
NA	TRBV27	TRBJ1-3	NA	CASSHDMGNTIYF	TGTGCCAGCAGTCACGACATGGGAAACACCATATATTTT
NA	TRBV24-1	TRBJ2-3	NA	CATSDLQKGVNTDTQYF	TGTGCCACCAGTGATTTGCAAAAGGGAGTGAACACAGATACGCAGTATTTT
many	TRBV6-1	TRBJ2-7	NA	CASSRRDGAYEQYF	TGTGCCAGCAGTAGGCGAGATGGGGCCTACGAGCAGTACTTC
many	TRBV20-1	TRBJ1-1	NA	CSARVRSGVTEAFF	TGCAGTGCTAGAGTAAGGTCAGGGGTCACTGAAGCTTTCTTT
few	TRBV5-6	TRBJ2-3	TRBD2	CASSVLAGGPYGADTQYF	TGTGCCAGCAGCGTACTAGCGGGAGGGCCTTATGGTGCAGATACGCAGTATTTT
NA	TRBV10-1	TRBJ2-2	TRBD2	CASSEYGLAPNTGELFF	TGCGCCAGCAGTGAGTACGGACTAGCGCCGAACACCGGGGAGCTGTTTTTT
NA	TRBV28	TRBJ2-7	TRBD2	CASSSPGASGDYEQYF	TGTGCCAGCAGTTCCCCCGGGGCTAGCGGCGACTACGAGCAGTACTTC
many	TRBV12-3/TRBV12-4	TRBJ2-5	NA	CASRAGETQYF	TGTGCCAGCAGGGCGGGAGAGACCCAGTACTTC
many	TRBV7-2	TRBJ2-3	NA	CASGSSRGDTQYF	TGTGCCAGCGGTTCTAGCAGAGGAGATACGCAGTATTTT
NA	TRBV30	TRBJ2-3	NA	CAWSVRAGTDTQYF	TGTGCCTGGAGTGTCAGGGCAGGGACAGATACGCAGTATTTT
NA	TRBV2	TRBJ1-5	NA	CASTDRNQPQHF	TGTGCCAGCACGGATAGGAATCAGCCCCAGCATTTT
NA	TRBV6-1	TRBJ2-7	TRBD2	CAGTKNTGTSGYEQYF	TGTGCCGGCACCAAAAATACCGGGACTAGCGGCTACGAGCAGTACTTC
many	TRBV20-1	TRBJ2-1	TRBD2	CSTLAGVHEQFF	TGCAGTACACTAGCGGGAGTCCATGAGCAGTTCTTC
few	TRBV20-1	TRBJ1-4	TRBD1	CSAQTGSGEKLFF	TGCAGTGCACAGACAGGGTCGGGTGAAAAACTGTTTTTT
NA	TRBV12-3/TRBV12-4	TRBJ1-4	TRBD1	CASSRQGRTNEKLFF	TGTGCCAGCAGTAGACAGGGGAGGACTAATGAAAAACTGTTTTTT
many	TRBV12-5	TRBJ2-1	TRBD2	CASGLVVASGTYNEQFF	TGTGCTAGTGGTTTGGTAGTCGCTAGCGGGACCTACAATGAGCAGTTCTTC
many	TRBV12-3/TRBV12-4	TRBJ1-1	NA	CASSPRWDTEAFF	TGTGCCAGCAGTCCCAGATGGGACACTGAAGCTTTCTTT
few	TRBV29-1	TRBJ2-3	NA	CSVDFDASTDTQYF	TGCAGCGTCGACTTTGACGCCAGCACAGATACGCAGTATTTT
many	TRBV12-3/TRBV12-4	TRBJ1-2	NA	CASSPMGRSDGYTF	TGTGCCAGCAGCCCGATGGGCCGATCGGATGGCTACACCTTC
few	TRBV24-1	TRBJ2-1	TRBD1	CATSGSTGTGDGNEQFF	TGTGCCACCAGTGGTTCTACCGGGACAGGGGATGGCAATGAGCAGTTCTTC
few	TRBV11-2	TRBJ1-2	NA	CASSWGSGSNYGYTF	TGTGCCAGCAGTTGGGGCAGCGGATCTAACTATGGCTACACCTTC
NA	TRBV6-2/TRBV6-3	TRBJ1-1	NA	CASSYLQGNTEAFF	TGTGCCAGCAGTTATCTCCAGGGAAACACTGAAGCTTTCTTT
NA	TRBV5-1	TRBJ2-1	TRBD2	CASMGRGTSGTNEQFF	TGCGCCAGCATGGGGAGGGGGACTAGCGGGACCAATGAGCAGTTCTTC
many	TRBV5-1	TRBJ2-1	NA	CASSLDGSANEQFF	TGCGCCAGCAGCTTGGATGGTTCGGCTAATGAGCAGTTCTTC
NA	TRBV11-2	TRBJ2-5	NA	CASSGAYQETQYF	TGTGCCAGCAGCGGAGCGTACCAAGAGACCCAGTACTTC
many	TRBV3-1	TRBJ2-3	NA	CASSQISTDTQYF	TGTGCCAGCAGCCAAATCAGCACAGATACGCAGTATTTT